The subject of this entry is one T cell receptor beta chain. The target of this receptor is not known. The CDR3 is cut off 3 residues early in the read; its end comes from the germline J gene. The sample is drawn from a study of T cells in women clearing cervical HPV infection (dated by TCRdb to between 2018 and 2020). Background on the whole study: The cases were 25 to 30 women with histologically confirmed HPV16-related CIN3 or worse, and 2 of those women had invasive cancers. The 25 or so controls were women who cleared a single incident HPV16 infection within 12 months without developing precancer or cancer. Case blood was taken at the visit when the lesion was first identified, whereas control blood was taken when infection was no longer detected. Among cases, blood sampling came a median of about 150 days after lesion detection, with an interquartile range of about 80 to 220 days. Because only a few women had HLA typing data, the possibility that HLA type acted as a confounder could not be ruled out. Nested within Costa Rica's Guanacaste HPV Natural History Study, an exploratory proof-of-principle case-control study compared TCR repertoires across cervical HPV16 outcomes. Cases and controls were matched on year of sample collection and on age within five years. Cases had a median age of around 32 years and controls had a median age of about 41, with no significant differences in baseline characteristics. The parent cohort enrolled approximately 9,200 women aged 18 or older in Guanacaste, Costa Rica, during about 1992 to 1994 and followed them for more than 6 years. Five blinded duplicates per group were added as quality controls, giving 60 or so samples: 50 or so participants and 10 replicates.

On the study overall, not on this receptor specifically: Lower TRBV6-7 relative abundance was observed in cases than in controls (about 0.1% versus 0.15%; Bonferroni P = 0.0008). Because the number of T cells per sample was unknown, the richness differences could reflect varying T-cell content rather than repertoire biology. Across sequencing depths, CIN3+ cases showed significantly higher TCR repertoire richness than controls, but evenness did not differ between the groups. Because of the cross-sectional design, the study could not determine whether the associations came before infection or resulted from infection, and neither effector/memory subsets nor HPV-specific T cells were isolated. Random forest classifiers combining richness and V gene abundances distinguished cases from controls with an estimated AUC of 0.7 to 0.85.

V is pared back by 1 base and J by 2 bases, with 9 bases lying between the germline termini. From the cysteine up to the phenylalanine, the CDR3 has a length of 14 residues. The DNA covers only part of the CDR3, 33 bases in frame from base 1. According to the germline V gene (reference sequence), CDR1 reads SEHNR and CDR2 reads FQNEAQ. Every participant had a single incident cervical HPV16 infection, and women with prevalent HPV16 infections were excluded. Cervical HPV DNA was detected with MY09/MY11 PCR, and genotyping was done by dot-blot hybridization. Approximately 16 mL of heparinized blood were centrifuged, and the buffy coat was aliquoted, frozen at -30°C, then stored at -80°C. Genomic DNA was extracted from buffy coat specimens using QIAGEN kits. The immunoSEQ assay used multiplex PCR to amplify TCR beta CDR3 regions from an average of approximately 1,300 ng of genomic DNA per sample. Primer bias was corrected in the assay by using a complete synthetic TCR repertoire to establish an amplification baseline. Amplicons were sequenced on the Illumina platform. Concerning the study's data processing: Sequence errors were corrected by clustering with frequency ratios and a modified nearest-neighbor algorithm, and the sequences were then analyzed in the immunoSEQ Analyzer using IMGT gene definitions. At each rarefaction depth, TCR richness and evenness were averaged over 20 rarefaction repeats, and samples with fewer sequences than the depth were excluded. Relative abundances of V, D and J genes were compared between groups using Wilcoxon rank sum tests, with FDR correction applied. An intraclass correlation of around 96% for TCR richness and an average of about 77% across some 66 gene segments were obtained from the blinded duplicates. Not all clones reach the TCRdb copy of this immuneACCESS table, which keeps in-frame sequences only. Checked studies attribute under half of the gap to unresolved V genes and leave the rest unexplained. V, J and clone size reflect that table, while D and trimming were determined from the DNA. This sample's listing comprises 40,000 or so clones. Around 7% of the sample is held by the ten biggest clonotypes.

The chain links TRBV7-9 with TRBJ2-7; perhaps TRBD2 is the D gene, with 6 bases matching. This TCR was sampled from a woman between 18 and 75 years old with a cervical HPV16 infection that either progressed to CIN3+ or cleared (not recorded which). The sample consisted of blood buffy coat. The CDR3: CASSLVGGPYEQYF. The covered CDR3 bases are TGTGCCAGCAGCTTAGTGGGGGGACCCTACGAG. Extended through the reference TRBV7-9 and TRBJ2-7 proteins, this CDR3 yields the full variable domain: DTGVSQNPRHKITKRGQNVTFRCDPISEHNRLYWYRQTLGQGPEFLTYFQNEAQLEKSRLLSDRFSAERPKGSFSTLEIQRTEQGDSAMYLCASSLVGGPYEQYFGPGTRLTVT.